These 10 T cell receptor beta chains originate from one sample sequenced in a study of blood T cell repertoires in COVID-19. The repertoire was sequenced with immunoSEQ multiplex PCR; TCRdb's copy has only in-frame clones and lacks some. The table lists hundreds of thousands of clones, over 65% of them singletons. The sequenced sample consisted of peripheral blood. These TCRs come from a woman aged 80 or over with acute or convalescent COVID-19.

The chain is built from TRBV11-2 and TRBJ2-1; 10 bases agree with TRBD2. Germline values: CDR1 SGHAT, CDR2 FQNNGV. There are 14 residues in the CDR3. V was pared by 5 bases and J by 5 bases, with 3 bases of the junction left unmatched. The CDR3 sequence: CASSKTSGNNEQFF. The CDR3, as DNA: TGTGCCAGCAGCAAAACTAGCGGGAACAATGAGCAGTTCTTC.

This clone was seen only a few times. CDR3 region: CASSLDGRASGYEQYF. The CDR3 DNA reads as TGCGCCAGCAGCTTGGACGGCCGGGCTAGCGGCTACGAGCAGTACTTC. This rearrangement joins TRBV5-1 to TRBJ2-7; 7 bases match TRBD2. This CDR3 comprises 16 residues. The germline V gene encodes CDR1 SGHRS and CDR2 YFSETQ. Trimming removed 0 bases from V and 3 bases from J; junction bases left unmatched: 9. Combining the CDR3 with reference TRBV5-1 and TRBJ2-7 gives the whole variable domain KAGVTQTPRYLIKTRGQQVTLSCSPISGHRSVSWYQQTPGQGLQFLFEYFSETQRNKGNFPGRFSGRQFSNSRSEMNVSTLELGDSALYLCASSLDGRASGYEQYFGPGTRLTVT.

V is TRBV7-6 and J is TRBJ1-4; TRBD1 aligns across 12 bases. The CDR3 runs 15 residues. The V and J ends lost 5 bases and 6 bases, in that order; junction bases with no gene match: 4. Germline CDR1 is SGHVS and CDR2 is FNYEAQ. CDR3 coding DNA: TGTGCCAGCAGCCCACGGGACAGGGGGCATGAAAAACTGTTTTTT. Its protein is CASSPRDRGHEKLFF.

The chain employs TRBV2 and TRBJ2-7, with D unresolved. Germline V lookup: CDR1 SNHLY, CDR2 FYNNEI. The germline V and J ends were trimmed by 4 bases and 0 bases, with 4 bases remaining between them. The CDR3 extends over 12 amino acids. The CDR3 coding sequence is TGTGCCAGCAGTGCCCACTCCTACGAGCAGTACTTC. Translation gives CASSAHSYEQYF. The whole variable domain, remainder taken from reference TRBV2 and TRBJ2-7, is EPEVTQTPSHQVTQMGQEVILRCVPISNHLYFYWYRQILGQKVEFLVSFYNNEISEKSEIFDDQFSVERPDGSNFTLKIRSTKLEDSAMYFCASSAHSYEQYFGPGTRLTVT.

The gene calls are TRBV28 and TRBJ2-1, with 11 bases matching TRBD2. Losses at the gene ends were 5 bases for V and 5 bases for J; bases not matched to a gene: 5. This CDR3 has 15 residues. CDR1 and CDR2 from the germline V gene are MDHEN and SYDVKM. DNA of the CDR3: TGTGCCAGCAGTCCTGGGACTAGCGGAGACAATGAGCAGTTCTTC. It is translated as CASSPGTSGDNEQFF. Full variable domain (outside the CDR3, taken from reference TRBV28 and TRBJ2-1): DVKVTQSSRYLVKRTGEKVFLECVQDMDHENMFWYRQDPGLGLRLIYFSYDVKMKEKGDIPEGYSVSREKKERFSLILESASTNQTSMYLCASSPGTSGDNEQFFGPGTRLTVL.

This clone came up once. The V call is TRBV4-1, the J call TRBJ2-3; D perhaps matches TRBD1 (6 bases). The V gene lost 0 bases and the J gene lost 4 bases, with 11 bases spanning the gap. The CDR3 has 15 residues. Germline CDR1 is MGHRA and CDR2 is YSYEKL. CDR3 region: CASSQEGARADTQYF. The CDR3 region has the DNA TGCGCCAGCAGCCAAGAGGGGGCGCGGGCAGATACGCAGTATTTT.

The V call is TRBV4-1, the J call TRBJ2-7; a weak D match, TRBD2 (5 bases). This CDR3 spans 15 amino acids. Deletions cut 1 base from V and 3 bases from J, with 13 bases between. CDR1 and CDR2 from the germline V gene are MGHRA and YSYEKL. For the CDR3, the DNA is TGCGCCAGCAGCCAAGTTTATACTAGTCACTACGAGCAGTACTTC. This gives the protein CASSQVYTSHYEQYF.

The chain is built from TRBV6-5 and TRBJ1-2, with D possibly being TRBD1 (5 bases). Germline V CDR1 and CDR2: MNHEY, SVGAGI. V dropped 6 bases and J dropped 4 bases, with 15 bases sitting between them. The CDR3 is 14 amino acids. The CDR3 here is CASRKRGLGYGYTF. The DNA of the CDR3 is TGTGCCAGCAGAAAAAGGGGTTTAGGCTATGGCTACACCTTC.

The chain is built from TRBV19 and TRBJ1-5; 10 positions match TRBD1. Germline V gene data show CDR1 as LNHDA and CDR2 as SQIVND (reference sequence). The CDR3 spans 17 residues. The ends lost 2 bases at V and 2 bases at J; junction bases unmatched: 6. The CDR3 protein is CASSIIWGTGGNQPQHF. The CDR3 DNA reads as TGTGCCAGTAGTATAATCTGGGGGACAGGGGGCAATCAGCCCCAGCATTTT.

The CDR3 loop reads CATSRGLYNEQFF. The CDR3 DNA sequence: TGTGCCACCAGCCGTGGACTGTACAATGAGCAGTTCTTC. The V gene is TRBV15, the J gene TRBJ2-1, with D maybe TRBD2 (5 bases). The CDR3 sequence is 13 residues long. Germline loops: CDR1 LNHNV, CDR2 YYDKDF (reference sequence). V shed 5 bases and J shed 4 bases, with 9 bases lying between them.